Listed below are T cell receptor beta chains from one sample, sequenced in a study of T cells in Graves' hyperthyroidism and ophthalmopathy. Each CDR3 protein gets one entry after TCRdb re-called the multiplex PCR reads with MiXCR. The sample gives under 250,000 distinct CDR3 sequences, 17% of which show up once; roughly 53% is in the top ten. Material for sequencing was blood. All receptors derive from a man between 45 and 60 years old with Graves' hyperthyroidism. The CDR3 runs from the conserved cysteine through the conserved F or W. The D gene is left open where the match is weak. The size entry is marked missing in some rows and otherwise reads once, few, many or a size class.

D	size	V	J	CDR3	DNA
-	many	TRBV29-1	TRBJ2-1	CSADFSINQFF	TGCAGCGCGGACTTTTCAATCAATCAGTTCTTC
-	many	TRBV5-1	TRBJ2-7	CASSSQGTDEQYF	TGCGCCAGCAGCTCCCAAGGAACGGACGAGCAGTACTTC
TRBD1	-	TRBV6-9	TRBJ1-2	CAGSYRYGQGGHGYTF	TGTGCCGGCAGTTACCGCTACGGACAGGGTGGCCATGGCTACACCTTC
-	many	TRBV5-1	TRBJ1-1	CASSLRSGTPNTEAFF	TGCGCCAGCAGCTTGAGATCCGGGACACCTAACACTGAAGCTTTCTTT
TRBD2	many	TRBV20-1	TRBJ2-2	CSALAGGTGELFF	TGCAGTGCTCTAGCGGGAGGCACCGGGGAGCTGTTTTTT
-	many	TRBV6-1	TRBJ1-1	CASSPRGGDTEAFF	TGTGCCAGCAGTCCCCGGGGGGGAGACACTGAAGCTTTCTTT
-	few	TRBV3-1	TRBJ2-4	CASSQGGQLKNIQYF	TGTGCCAGCAGCCAGGGGGGACAGTTAAAAAACATTCAGTACTTC
-	-	TRBV19	TRBJ2-7	CASSISGQGFYEQYF	TGTGCCAGTAGTATATCTGGACAAGGATTCTACGAGCAGTACTTC
-	-	TRBV4-2	TRBJ2-4	CASSQGAGNNKNIQYF	TGTGCCAGCAGCCAAGGGGCAGGGAATAACAAAAACATTCAGTACTTC
-	few	TRBV12-5	TRBJ1-5	CASGLTPTGDTDQPQHF	TGTGCTAGTGGTTTGACCCCAACGGGGGACACCGATCAGCCCCAGCATTTT
TRBD1	-	TRBV2	TRBJ2-1	CASSPDRAGGNEQFF	TGTGCCAGCAGTCCAGACAGGGCAGGGGGCAATGAGCAGTTCTTC
-	-	TRBV9	TRBJ2-1	CASSVEVRKPYNEQFF	TGTGCCAGCAGCGTAGAGGTCCGAAAACCCTACAATGAGCAGTTCTTC
-	many	TRBV7-6	TRBJ2-1	CASSLIISDSYNEQFF	TGTGCCAGCAGCTTAATCATTAGCGACTCCTACAATGAGCAGTTCTTC
-	many	TRBV30	TRBJ1-2	CAWSLGQGRGYTF	TGTGCCTGGAGTCTCGGGCAGGGTCGGGGCTACACCTTC
TRBD1	few	TRBV6-1	TRBJ1-1	CASRLDRVAAEAFF	TGTGCCAGCAGATTGGACAGGGTGGCGGCTGAAGCTTTCTTT
TRBD2	few	TRBV6-2/TRBV6-3	TRBJ2-7	CASNLAGGAYEQYF	TGTGCCAGCAACCTAGCGGGAGGGGCCTACGAGCAGTACTTC
TRBD2	-	TRBV2	TRBJ2-1	CASTEGSGRFNEQFF	TGTGCCAGCACCGAGGGGAGCGGGAGGTTCAATGAGCAGTTCTTC
-	-	TRBV14	TRBJ1-1	CASSLRPTGTEAFF	TGTGCCAGCAGCCTTCGCCCAACTGGGACTGAAGCTTTCTTT
TRBD2	few	TRBV4-3	TRBJ2-7	CASSEGASGAYEQYF	TGCGCCAGCAGCGAAGGGGCTAGCGGGGCCTACGAGCAGTACTTC
-	many	TRBV5-1	TRBJ2-1	CASSLGPGYEQFF	TGCGCCAGCAGCTTGGGACCCGGCTATGAGCAGTTCTTC
TRBD2	many	TRBV7-9	TRBJ2-7	CASSPGTSGYEQYF	TGTGCCAGCAGCCCGGGGACTAGCGGCTACGAGCAGTACTTC
-	many	TRBV20-1	TRBJ2-1	CSARDLGRLDNEQFF	TGCAGTGCTAGAGATCTGGGGCGACTGGACAATGAGCAGTTCTTC
-	many	TRBV20-1	TRBJ2-3	CSAREATADTQYF	TGCAGTGCTAGAGAAGCAACGGCAGATACGCAGTATTTT
TRBD2	few	TRBV29-1	TRBJ2-7	CSVEGGLSIREQYF	TGCAGCGTTGAAGGGGGACTATCCATACGCGAGCAGTACTTC
-	many	TRBV6-1	TRBJ2-5	CASSVDREGETQYF	TGTGCCAGCAGTGTCGACAGGGAGGGGGAGACCCAGTACTTC
-	-	TRBV6-1	TRBJ2-4	CASSQTGRAVYF	TGTGCCAGCAGTCAGACAGGGAGGGCTGTCTACTTC
-	-	TRBV6-2/TRBV6-3	TRBJ2-3	CASRDPRADTQYF	TGTGCCAGCAGAGACCCACGGGCAGATACGCAGTATTTT
-	few	TRBV20-1	TRBJ2-1	CSARDLGQTGSYNEQFF	TGCAGTGCTAGAGATCTCGGACAGACAGGATCCTACAATGAGCAGTTCTTC
-	few	TRBV28	TRBJ1-5	CASGDSNQPQHF	TGTGCCAGCGGGGATAGCAATCAGCCCCAGCATTTT
TRBD1	many	TRBV2	TRBJ1-5	CASRGQGAVQPQHF	TGTGCCAGCCGGGGACAGGGGGCTGTTCAGCCCCAGCATTTT
-	many	TRBV12-3/TRBV12-4	TRBJ2-4	CASSLGQGGKNIQYF	TGTGCCAGCAGTTTGGGTCAGGGGGGCAAAAACATTCAGTACTTC
-	-	TRBV24-1	TRBJ2-4	CATSEGSGKNIQYF	TGTGCCACCAGTGAGGGTTCGGGCAAAAACATTCAGTACTTC
TRBD2	few	TRBV13	TRBJ2-1	CASSFTLAGGYNEQFF	TGTGCCAGCAGCTTTACACTAGCGGGAGGGTACAATGAGCAGTTCTTC
-	-	TRBV29-1	TRBJ2-2	CSVYISGATGELFF	TGCAGCGTGTACATTAGCGGTGCCACCGGGGAGCTGTTTTTT
TRBD2	-	TRBV7-9	TRBJ2-2	CASSLPGLAEPLGTGELFF	TGTGCCAGCAGCCTCCCGGGTCTAGCGGAACCCTTGGGGACCGGGGAGCTGTTTTTT
TRBD1	many	TRBV6-1	TRBJ1-2	CASSFRTGDVGYTF	TGTGCCAGCAGTTTCCGGACAGGGGATGTAGGCTACACCTTC
TRBD2	many	TRBV12-3/TRBV12-4	TRBJ2-7	CASSFGTSGYEQYF	TGTGCCAGCAGTTTTGGGACTAGCGGGTACGAGCAGTACTTC
-	-	TRBV28	TRBJ2-5	CASSPTGYWETQYF	TGTGCCAGCAGTCCTACAGGGTACTGGGAGACCCAGTACTTC
-	many	TRBV10-3	TRBJ2-3	CAISEEEQRPTDTQYF	TGTGCCATCAGTGAGGAGGAGCAGAGACCCACAGATACGCAGTATTTT
-	-	TRBV29-1	TRBJ1-1	CSVKNTEAFF	TGCAGCGTTAAGAACACTGAAGCTTTCTTT
-	-	TRBV15	TRBJ1-6	CATSRGPNSPLHF	TGTGCCACCAGCAGAGGACCGAATTCACCCCTCCACTTT
-	many	TRBV2	TRBJ2-1	CASSEALPSQGQFF	TGTGCCAGCAGTGAAGCGCTTCCTAGCCAAGGGCAGTTCTTC
TRBD2	-	TRBV27	TRBJ2-1	CASSLPSGLAGGYNEQFF	TGTGCCAGCAGTTTACCCTCAGGACTAGCGGGAGGGTACAATGAGCAGTTCTTC
-	-	TRBV7-9	TRBJ1-1	CASSLEGGSEAFF	TGTGCCAGCAGCTTAGAGGGGGGCTCTGAAGCTTTCTTT
-	-	TRBV6-2/TRBV6-3	TRBJ1-4	CASKKERLGQSNEKLFF	TGTGCCAGCAAGAAAGAACGGCTTGGACAATCTAATGAAAAACTGTTTTTT
TRBD2	once	TRBV5-1	TRBJ2-1	CASSIRPSGRSGNEQFF	TGCGCCAGCAGTATTCGGCCTAGCGGGAGGTCCGGTAATGAGCAGTTCTTC
TRBD1	many	TRBV2	TRBJ2-1	CASRGQGRTYNEQFF	TGTGCCAGCAGGGGACAGGGGAGGACCTACAATGAGCAGTTCTTC
TRBD2	many	TRBV5-8	TRBJ2-5	CAVALAGGPQETQYF	TGTGCCGTCGCCCTAGCGGGAGGACCACAAGAGACCCAGTACTTC
-	many	TRBV28	TRBJ2-3	CASSWGDTQYF	TGTGCCAGCAGCTGGGGAGATACGCAGTATTTT
-	-	TRBV11-2	TRBJ1-6	CASSLISSPLHF	TGTGCCAGCAGCTTAATTAGTTCACCCCTCCACTTT